These 30 T cell receptor beta chains were all obtained from the same sample, sequenced in a study of CD8 T cells in Susac syndrome. RNA amounts of roughly 0.5 to 1 ug underwent reverse transcription with random hexamers. TCRdb reprocessed the immunoSEQ multiplex PCR reads with MiXCR, giving one entry per CDR3 protein. Of a few hundred thousand distinct CDR3 sequences listed, about 90% are singletons. Source material: CD8+ T cells from PBMCs. These receptors were taken from a human donor with multiple sclerosis.

V usage is TRBV3-1 and J usage is TRBJ1-1; possibly TRBD1 for D (5 bases). The CDR3 totals 16 residues. Germline V gene lookup returns CDR1 LGHDT and CDR2 YNNKEL (reference sequence). The V and J ends lost 4 bases and 0 bases respectively, with 15 bases between them. CDR3: CASSPDRVNLNTEAFF. CDR3 DNA sequence: TGTGCCAGCAGCCCAGACAGAGTAAACTTGAACACTGAAGCTTTCTTT.

The rearrangement uses TRBV20-1 and TRBJ1-2; no clear D. CDR1 is DFQATT and CDR2 is SNEGSKA in the germline V gene (reference sequence). The V gene lost 0 bases and the J gene lost 4 bases, with 12 bases spanning the gap. CDR3 length equals 14 residues. CDR3 sequence: CSARDPWQPYGYTF. As DNA, the CDR3 is TGCAGTGCTAGAGATCCCTGGCAGCCCTATGGCTACACCTTC.

V and J are TRBV9 and TRBJ2-3; perhaps TRBD1 as D (5 bases). This CDR3 has 15 residues. Germline CDR1 is SGDLS and CDR2 is YYNGEE. V lost 3 bases and J 2 bases, leaving 13 bases between the germline ends. For the CDR3, the DNA is TGTGCCAGCAGCGGAGTTCAGGGCTCCACAGATACGCAGTATTTT. It encodes CASSGVQGSTDTQYF. Full variable domain (remainder filled in from reference TRBV9 and TRBJ2-3): DSGVTQTPKHLITATGQRVTLRCSPRSGDLSVYWYQQSLDQGLQFLIQYYNGEERAKGNILERFSAQQFPDLHSELNLSSLELGDSALYFCASSGVQGSTDTQYFGPGTRLTVL.

In DNA, the CDR3 is TGCAGCGTTGAGCTTGCAGACAGGGTATCCTACGAGCAGTACTTC. Its translation is CSVELADRVSYEQYF. The V and J genes are TRBV29-1 and TRBJ2-7; 7 bases fit TRBD1. Trimming cost V 3 bases and J 1 base; bases outside gene matches: 9. The CDR3 extends over 15 amino acids. Germline V gives CDR1 SQVTM, CDR2 ANQGSEA.

This chain joins TRBV2 and TRBJ1-1; D is perhaps TRBD1 (5 bases). The CDR3 covers 15 residues. V gave up 5 bases and J gave up 3 bases, with 16 bases separating them. Germline CDR1 is SNHLY and CDR2 is FYNNEI. CDR3 DNA sequence: TGTGCCAGCAGTCCGGACACGGTGTTGGACACTGAAGCTTTCTTT. Its translation: CASSPDTVLDTEAFF.

The rearrangement uses TRBV7-8 and TRBJ1-2; maybe TRBD1 (5 bases). With 5 bases removed from V and 5 bases from J, the gap between germline ends came to 15 bases. In germline, CDR1 is SGHVS, CDR2 FQNEAQ. The CDR3 is made up of 14 amino acids. CDR3 sequence: CASSPGGGAYGYTF. CDR3 coding DNA: TGTGCCAGCAGCCCGGGCGGCGGGGCGTATGGCTACACCTTC.

This clonotype showed up just once. The V and J genes are TRBV30 and TRBJ2-7, with 10 bases that match TRBD2. Germline V gives CDR1 GTSNPN, CDR2 SVGIG (reference sequence). This CDR3 is built from 16 residues. The V and J ends lost 2 bases and 0 bases, in that order; junction bases with no gene match: 7. For the CDR3, the DNA is TGTGCCTGGAGTTGGCTAGCGGGGGAAAGCTCCTACGAGCAGTACTTC. Amino acids: CAWSWLAGESSYEQYF. Variable domain in full (rest from reference TRBV30 and TRBJ2-7): SQTIHQWPATLVQPVGSPLSLECTVEGTSNPNLYWYRQAAGRGLQLLFYSVGIGQISSEVPQNLSASRPQDRQFILSSKKLLLSDSGFYLCAWSWLAGESSYEQYFGPGTRLTVT.

The chain is built from TRBV7-8 and TRBJ2-7; D may be TRBD1 or TRBD2 (5 bases each). Germline CDR1 is SGHVS and CDR2 is FQNEAQ. The V gene lost 5 bases and the J gene lost 4 bases, with 12 bases spanning the gap. This CDR3 has 13 residues. The CDR3 DNA reads as TGTGCCAGCAGCCTAGGGGACCTTTACGAGCAGTACTTC. It translates to CASSLGDLYEQYF.

The chain employs TRBV6-2 or TRBV6-3 and TRBJ2-7; unclear D gene. The CDR3 covers 14 residues. Trimming left V 7 bases short and J 0 bases short, with 13 bases between. The germline V gene has CDR1 MNHEY and CDR2 SVGEGT. The CDR3 loop reads CASTGQRSSYEQYF. The CDR3 coding sequence is TGTGCCAGCACCGGGCAGAGAAGCTCCTACGAGCAGTACTTC.

This chain joins TRBV6-5 and TRBJ2-1; 13 nucleotides agree with TRBD2. CDR3 length equals 17 residues. With 4 bases clipped from V and 6 bases from J, the junction kept 9 bases outside the gene matches. Germline V CDR1 and CDR2: MNHEY, SVGAGI. The CDR3 DNA reads TGTGCCAGCAGTTCGCGGACACTAGCGGGAGGGCCCAATGAGCAGTTCTTC. Translation: CASSSRTLAGGPNEQFF.

This clonotype was seen a single time. The J gene is TRBJ1-1, the V gene TRBV6-5, with TRBD1 matching over 8 bases. Germline values: CDR1 MNHEY, CDR2 SVGAGI. The V gene end was trimmed by 6 bases and the J gene end by 4 bases; junction bases not matched to a gene: 4. The CDR3 runs to 13 residues. CDR3 in amino acids: CASREGQGTEAFF. The CDR3 coding sequence is TGTGCCAGCAGGGAAGGACAGGGCACTGAAGCTTTCTTT.

The gene calls are TRBV5-1 and TRBJ1-1, with a possible D match to TRBD1 (6 bases). With 1 base removed from V and 4 bases from J, the gap between germline ends came to 14 bases. The CDR3 spans 15 residues. Germline CDR1 reads SGHRS; CDR2 reads YFSETQ. The CDR3 DNA sequence: TGCGCCAGCAGCTTGACACAGGGCGCGGGCACTGAAGCTTTCTTT. Translated, it gives CASSLTQGAGTEAFF. The variable domain in full, with the rest retrieved from reference TRBV5-1 and TRBJ1-1, is KAGVTQTPRYLIKTRGQQVTLSCSPISGHRSVSWYQQTPGQGLQFLFEYFSETQRNKGNFPGRFSGRQFSNSRSEMNVSTLELGDSALYLCASSLTQGAGTEAFFGQGTRLTVV.

The chain combines TRBV29-1 with TRBJ1-2, with D possibly matching TRBD1 (6 bases). This CDR3 is built from 13 residues. With 3 bases removed from V and 2 bases from J, the gap between germline ends came to 10 bases. Germline values: CDR1 SQVTM, CDR2 ANQGSEA. DNA for the CDR3: TGCAGCGTTGATTGGCAGGGGAACTATGGCTACACCTTC. Residues: CSVDWQGNYGYTF.

The count of this clonotype is one. The rearrangement links TRBV20-1 to TRBJ1-1; D remains unclear. Trimming removed 6 bases at V and 1 base at J, with 6 bases between. Germline CDR1 and CDR2: DFQATT and SNEGSKA (reference sequence). CDR3 size: 11 residues. CDR3 DNA: TGCAGTGCCCGACGGAACACTGAAGCTTTCTTT. Amino acid sequence: CSARRNTEAFF.

DNA of the CDR3: TGTGCCAGCAGCTCTTCTGACGGGAAGGGGGCGAGCGAGCAGTACTTC. It is translated as CASSSSDGKGASEQYF. V gene TRBV7-9 combines with J gene TRBJ2-7, with 7 bases fitting TRBD1. The CDR3 runs to 16 residues. In germline, CDR1 is SEHNR, CDR2 FQNEAQ (reference sequence). With V trimmed by 4 bases and J by 6 bases, 15 bases remained unmatched. The variable domain in full, completed from reference TRBV7-9 and TRBJ2-7, reads DTGVSQNPRHKITKRGQNVTFRCDPISEHNRLYWYRQTLGQGPEFLTYFQNEAQLEKSRLLSDRFSAERPKGSFSTLEIQRTEQGDSAMYLCASSSSDGKGASEQYFGPGTRLTVT.

This chain joins TRBV5-6 and TRBJ1-4; 7 bases are shared with TRBD1. Trimming cost V 4 bases and J 5 bases; bases outside gene matches: 8. Germline V CDR1 and CDR2: SGHDT, YYEEEE. The CDR3 is 15 residues long. This chain's CDR3 is CASSRWDSRNEKLFF. DNA for the CDR3: TGTGCCAGCAGCAGGTGGGACAGCCGAAATGAAAAACTGTTTTTT. Complete variable domain (other parts from reference TRBV5-6 and TRBJ1-4): DAGVTQSPTHLIKTRGQQVTLRCSPKSGHDTVSWYQQALGQGPQFIFQYYEEEERQRGNFPDRFSGHQFPNYSSELNVNALLLGDSALYLCASSRWDSRNEKLFFGSGTQLSVL.

This sequence joins TRBV28 and TRBJ2-2; D not resolved. Germline V gene data show CDR1 as MDHEN and CDR2 as SYDVKM. V lost 1 base and J lost 4, with 7 bases in between. This CDR3 spans 14 amino acids. The CDR3 coding sequence is TGTGCCAGCAGTTTATCGGGTGCCACCGGGGAGCTGTTTTTT. As protein: CASSLSGATGELFF.

The V call is TRBV13, the J call TRBJ2-1; TRBD2 matches 11 bases. The V gene end was trimmed by 5 bases and the J gene end by 2 bases; junction bases not matched to a gene: 11. The CDR3 length is 18 residues. Germline V gene lookup returns CDR1 PRHDT and CDR2 FYEKMQ (reference sequence). The CDR3 region has the DNA TGTGCCAGCAGCCCGCGGGGGGCTAGCGGGGGGACCTACAATGAGCAGTTCTTC. Protein product: CASSPRGASGGTYNEQFF.

The chain employs TRBV5-4 and TRBJ1-2; no firm D call. CDR3 length equals 14 residues. CDR1 and CDR2 (germline): SGHNT, YYREEE (reference sequence). V lost 3 bases and J lost 7, with 16 bases in between. The CDR3 DNA sequence: TGTGCCAGCAGCTCCGGCGGTCTACTACTTGGCTACACCTTC. As protein: CASSSGGLLLGYTF. Together with reference TRBV5-4 and TRBJ1-2, the CDR3 gives the full variable domain: ETGVTQSPTHLIKTRGQQVTLRCSSQSGHNTVSWYQQALGQGPQFIFQYYREEENGRGNFPPRFSGLQFPNYSSELNVNALELDDSALYLCASSSGGLLLGYTFGSGTRLTVV.

V usage is TRBV7-3 and J usage is TRBJ2-3; D gene uncertain. Trimming stripped 2 bases from V and 5 bases from J, with 14 bases between. Germline values: CDR1 SGHTA, CDR2 FQGTGA. This CDR3 contains 15 residues. For the CDR3, the DNA is TGTGCCAGCAGCTTACTTGCCCCCGAAGTAGATACGCAGTATTTT. Protein sequence: CASSLLAPEVDTQYF.

A single count supports this clonotype. The V and J genes are TRBV4-2 and TRBJ2-5; a possible D gene is TRBD2 (6 bases). The V and J ends lost 3 bases and 9 bases respectively, with 14 bases between them. The CDR3 covers 13 residues. CDR1 is LGHNA, CDR2 YNFKEQ, per germline. The CDR3 loop reads CASSHPPGEAQYF. In nucleotides, the CDR3 is TGTGCCAGCAGCCACCCCCCGGGGGAGGCCCAGTACTTC.

The V gene is TRBV20-1, the J gene TRBJ2-5; D may match TRBD1 or TRBD2 (5 bases each). The CDR3 consists of 14 residues. Germline V gives CDR1 DFQATT, CDR2 SNEGSKA (reference sequence). The V and J ends lost 5 bases and 5 bases respectively, with 18 bases between them. The CDR3 DNA is TGCAGTGCTCGCTCATCGGGGTGGGGCGAGACCCAGTACTTC. Protein: CSARSSGWGETQYF.

J is TRBJ2-1 and V is TRBV12-5; 8 nucleotides line up with TRBD2. The V and J ends lost 2 bases and 8 bases, in that order; junction bases with no gene match: 5. This CDR3 has 14 amino acids. Germline values: CDR1 LGHNT, CDR2 FRNRAP. The CDR3 is CASGLPGTSHEQFF. CDR3 DNA sequence: TGTGCTAGTGGTTTGCCGGGGACTAGTCATGAGCAGTTCTTC.

The V gene is TRBV7-9, the J gene TRBJ1-2, with D maybe TRBD1 (6 bases). The CDR3 covers 14 residues. The germline V and J ends were trimmed by 5 bases and 5 bases, with 15 bases remaining between them. Germline values: CDR1 SEHNR, CDR2 FQNEAQ (reference sequence). This CDR3 reads CASSTQTGGYGYTF. CDR3 DNA sequence: TGTGCCAGCAGCACCCAGACAGGCGGTTATGGCTACACCTTC.

The chain links TRBV9 to TRBJ2-3, with D possibly being TRBD2 (6 bases). CDR3 length equals 15 residues. Germline CDR1 is SGDLS and CDR2 is YYNGEE. The V gene lost 3 bases and the J gene lost 2 bases, with 13 bases spanning the gap. DNA for the CDR3: TGTGCCAGCAGCGGTGGCGGGGCGATCACAGATACGCAGTATTTT. It codes for CASSGGGAITDTQYF.

The rearrangement links TRBV7-3 to TRBJ1-2; D not certain. This CDR3 contains 16 residues. Germline V gene data show CDR1 as SGHTA and CDR2 as FQGTGA. The V end lost 0 bases, the J end lost 2 bases, and 13 bases lay between the germline ends. CDR3 sequence: CASSLTRTELNYGYTF. In DNA, the CDR3 is TGTGCCAGCAGCTTAACCCGGACGGAACTAAACTATGGCTACACCTTC.

This clonotype has only one observation. The rearrangement links TRBV5-1 to TRBJ1-1, with 10 nucleotides matching TRBD1. Trimming at V came to 0 bases and at J to 0 bases, leaving 5 bases not matched to a gene. Per germline, CDR1 SGHRS and CDR2 YFSETQ. CDR3 length: 17 residues. The CDR3 sequence: CASSLDWDRGMNTEAFF. The CDR3 DNA sequence: TGCGCCAGCAGCTTGGACTGGGACAGGGGAATGAACACTGAAGCTTTCTTT.

This rearrangement joins TRBV4-2 to TRBJ1-2; D not certain. The CDR3 consists of 15 residues. The V end was cut by 0 bases, the J end by 5 bases, with 13 bases between. Germline CDR1 LGHNA, CDR2 YNFKEQ. The CDR3 loop reads CASSQEGLQSYGYTF. CDR3 DNA: TGTGCCAGCAGCCAAGAAGGGTTACAGTCTTATGGCTACACCTTC.

This chain joins TRBV4-2 and TRBJ2-1, with 12 bases that match TRBD2. The CDR3 sequence is 17 residues long. V shed 1 base, J shed 8 bases, and the junction held 9 bases outside the gene matches. Germline V gives CDR1 LGHNA, CDR2 YNFKEQ. The CDR3: CASSQGLAGGRGDEQFF. The CDR3 DNA follows: TGTGCCAGCAGCCAAGGTCTAGCGGGGGGGCGAGGCGATGAGCAGTTCTTC.

The genes are TRBV4-2 and TRBJ2-5, with 8 positions matching TRBD1. The CDR3 is made up of 19 amino acids. The trim removed 0 bases at V and 1 base at J, leaving 13 bases unmatched. CDR1 and CDR2 from the germline V gene are LGHNA and YNFKEQ. CDR3 DNA: TGTGCCAGCAGCCAAGATCCGCCAACCGGGACAGGACGCCAAGAGACCCAGTACTTC. Translating it yields CASSQDPPTGTGRQETQYF.